This is a list of T cell receptor beta chains from one sample in a study of cytomegalovirus exposure and HLA in healthy donors. Measured with immunoSEQ multiplex PCR; TCRdb has only the in-frame clones, and not every one. The data show some 140,000 clones, under 85% seen once. Sequenced input: PBMCs. These receptors originate from a man younger than 35 in good health and CMV-seronegative. Each CDR3 is given with its conserved first and last residue. Each record gives: D gene, clone size, V gene, J gene, CDR3 protein, CDR3 DNA. A D gene is named only where the DNA matches it firmly. Clone size is shown for a subset of rows, as once, few, many or a class of expanded clone.

TRBD1,-,TRBV7-2,TRBJ1-1,CASSPRTGGNTEAFF,TGTGCCAGCAGCCCACGGACAGGGGGGAACACTGAAGCTTTCTTT
-,-,TRBV6-1,TRBJ1-3,CASSEHGGLGNTIYF,TGTGCCAGCAGTGAACACGGGGGGCTGGGAAACACCATATATTTT
TRBD1,few,TRBV5-6,TRBJ2-1,CASTQGANNNEQFF,TGTGCCAGCACCCAGGGGGCGAATAACAATGAGCAGTTCTTC
TRBD1,-,TRBV7-2,TRBJ1-1,CASSSPRGQSPWNTEAFF,TGTGCCAGCAGCTCCCCGCGGGGACAGTCTCCGTGGAACACTGAAGCTTTCTTT
TRBD1,-,TRBV19,TRBJ1-4,CASSADRGNEKLFF,TGTGCCAGTAGTGCGGACAGGGGTAATGAAAAACTGTTTTTT
-,-,TRBV11-2,TRBJ1-6,CASSLGGTRSNSPLHF,TGTGCCAGCAGCTTAGGGGGGACACGATCTAATTCACCCCTCCACTTT
TRBD2,-,TRBV6-5,TRBJ2-1,CATSLAGGPGEQFF,TGTGCCACTTCCTTAGCGGGGGGTCCAGGTGAGCAGTTCTTC
TRBD2,-,TRBV5-1,TRBJ2-1,CASSLAGGVNEQFF,TGCGCCAGCAGCTTGGCGGGGGGGGTTAATGAGCAGTTCTTC
-,-,TRBV19,TRBJ1-1,CASSIAGGNTEAFF,TGTGCCAGTAGTATTGCGGGGGGAAACACTGAAGCTTTCTTT
TRBD2,-,TRBV7-6,TRBJ2-1,CASSLAPSGGDQLPVQFF,TGTGCCAGCAGCTTAGCACCTAGCGGGGGGGATCAACTCCCCGTGCAGTTCTTC
-,few,TRBV10-3,TRBJ1-4,CAISERDSLNEKLFF,TGTGCCATCAGTGAACGGGACTCCCTAAATGAAAAACTGTTTTTT
TRBD1,-,TRBV5-1,TRBJ1-3,CASSVGQDSGNTIYF,TGCGCCAGCAGCGTGGGACAGGACTCTGGAAACACCATATATTTT
-,-,TRBV4-3,TRBJ1-1,CASSQDSGNTEAFF,TGCGCCAGCAGCCAAGATTCGGGGAACACTGAAGCTTTCTTT
-,-,TRBV29-1,TRBJ1-1,CSVETRRTEAFF,TGCAGCGTGGAGACCAGGAGGACTGAAGCTTTCTTT
-,-,TRBV5-1,TRBJ1-1,CASSFTSSAGTEAFF,TGCGCCAGCAGTTTTACCTCCTCGGCAGGGACTGAAGCTTTCTTT
TRBD1,few,TRBV27,TRBJ1-1,CASSLGQVNTEAFF,TGTGCCAGCAGTTTAGGACAGGTGAACACTGAAGCTTTCTTT
-,few,TRBV6-6,TRBJ2-3,CASTVEDTQYF,TGTGCCAGCACGGTAGAAGATACGCAGTATTTT
-,-,TRBV10-3,TRBJ1-1,CAISDPRDTEAFF,TGTGCCATCAGTGACCCCAGGGACACTGAAGCTTTCTTT
TRBD2,-,TRBV13,TRBJ2-7,CASSSGLAGRSSYEQYF,TGTGCCAGCAGCTCGGGACTAGCGGGTCGGAGCTCTTACGAGCAGTACTTC
-,-,TRBV6-6,TRBJ1-4,CASSPGAQNEKLFF,TGTGCCAGCTCCCCAGGGGCCCAAAATGAAAAACTGTTTTTT
-,-,TRBV7-9,TRBJ1-5,CASSSDWTDQPQHF,TGTGCCAGCAGCTCTGACTGGACAGATCAGCCCCAGCATTTT
-,-,TRBV19,TRBJ2-1,CASSIVPGGIYNEQFF,TGTGCCAGTAGTATAGTGCCGGGGGGCATCTACAATGAGCAGTTCTTC
-,-,TRBV7-2,TRBJ1-5,CASSYTGNSNQPQHF,TGTGCCAGCAGTTATACAGGAAATAGCAATCAGCCCCAGCATTTT
TRBD1,few,TRBV7-2,TRBJ1-5,CASSSNRGNQPQHF,TGTGCCAGCAGTTCAAACAGGGGAAATCAGCCCCAGCATTTT
TRBD1,-,TRBV5-1,TRBJ1-1,CASTMDRVGNTEAFF,TGCGCCAGCACCATGGACAGGGTGGGGAACACTGAAGCTTTCTTT
-,-,TRBV2,TRBJ2-2,CASSPFPGELFF,TGTGCCAGCAGTCCCTTCCCCGGGGAGCTGTTTTTT
TRBD1,few,TRBV5-1,TRBJ1-5,CASSLGPGQGNQPQHF,TGCGCCAGCAGCTTGGGGCCGGGACAGGGCAATCAGCCCCAGCATTTT
TRBD1,-,TRBV7-2,TRBJ1-1,CASSLRTGINTEAFF,TGTGCCAGCAGCTTACGGACAGGGATAAACACTGAAGCTTTCTTT
-,-,TRBV2,TRBJ1-5,CASKSVRGPQHF,TGTGCCAGCAAGAGCGTTAGGGGGCCCCAGCATTTT
-,-,TRBV5-6,TRBJ1-5,CASSLSGAGEPQHF,TGTGCCAGCAGCTTGTCAGGGGCGGGGGAGCCCCAGCATTTT
-,-,TRBV4-2,TRBJ1-3,CASSQATTDRNTIYF,TGTGCCAGCAGCCAAGCGACTACCGATAGAAACACCATATATTTT
TRBD1,-,TRBV27,TRBJ1-1,CASSFLGTGLDTEAFF,TGTGCCAGCAGTTTTTTGGGGACAGGCCTCGACACTGAAGCTTTCTTT
TRBD1,few,TRBV19,TRBJ1-2,CASQNTGTGVHGYTF,TGTGCCAGTCAAAATACCGGGACAGGGGTTCATGGCTACACCTTC